Each of the 28 T cell receptor beta chains below was sequenced from the same sample in a study of TIL therapy for anti-PD-1-resistant metastatic lung cancer. This sample's time point: pre-treatment sample, taken before nivolumab and TIL therapy. This was the immunoSEQ v3 assay. The data were produced by immunoSEQ multiplex PCR, yet TCRdb's version contains in-frame clones alone and is incomplete. The sample has 15,000 to 20,000 clones, about 80% seen once. Sequencing was performed on blood, taken at baseline. These receptors all come from a person aged 25-85 years with non-small cell lung cancer.

The chain recombines TRBV29-1 with TRBJ1-1; no reliable D call. Germline-derived CDR1 and CDR2 are SQVTM and ANQGSEA. CDR3 length: 11 amino acids. V lost 5 bases to trimming and J lost 4 bases, with 8 bases between them. CDR3 protein: CSVKGSTEAFF. DNA of the CDR3: TGCAGCGTTAAGGGTTCCACTGAAGCTTTCTTT.

J is TRBJ2-3 and V is TRBV30; no firm D call. V lost 2 bases and J 4 bases, leaving 10 bases between the germline ends. CDR3 size: 13 residues. Per germline, CDR1 GTSNPN and CDR2 SVGIG (reference sequence). The CDR3 sequence: CAWSIPTSDTQYF. CDR3 nucleotides: TGTGCCTGGAGTATACCGACTTCAGATACGCAGTATTTT. The variable domain in full, completed from reference TRBV30 and TRBJ2-3, reads SQTIHQWPATLVQPVGSPLSLECTVEGTSNPNLYWYRQAAGRGLQLLFYSVGIGQISSEVPQNLSASRPQDRQFILSSKKLLLSDSGFYLCAWSIPTSDTQYFGPGTRLTVL.

The chain recombines TRBV4-3 with TRBJ2-1, with D possibly called TRBD1 or TRBD2 (5 bases each). Trimming took 1 base from V and 7 from J, leaving 11 bases between them. The CDR3 contains 14 residues. Per the germline V gene, CDR1 is LGHNA and CDR2 is YSLEER. The DNA of the CDR3 is TGCGCCAGCAGCCAAGGGGGGAGAGTTAATGAGCAGTTCTTC. It is translated as CASSQGGRVNEQFF.

V and J are TRBV28 and TRBJ2-2; 10 positions agree with TRBD1. CDR3 length: 15 residues. Per germline, CDR1 MDHEN and CDR2 SYDVKM. The V gene end was trimmed by 6 bases and the J gene end by 7 bases; junction bases not matched to a gene: 8. CDR3 in amino acids: CASSRGQGFYGELFF. The CDR3 DNA reads TGTGCCAGCAGCAGGGGACAGGGGTTTTACGGGGAGCTGTTTTTT.

J is TRBJ2-3 and V is TRBV14; TRBD2 matches 11 bases. The CDR3 length is 18 residues. Trimming cost V 1 base and J 0 bases; bases outside gene matches: 6. CDR1 and CDR2 from the germline V gene are SGHDN and FVKESK. CDR3 nucleotide sequence: TGTGCCAGCAGCCAAGTTGGTAGCGGGAGGGCGAGCACAGATACGCAGTATTTT. Encoded protein: CASSQVGSGRASTDTQYF.

For the CDR3, the DNA is TGTGCCAGCAGCGTATCGGTGGGAGGGCCTGATGAGCAGTTCTTC. Translation gives CASSVSVGGPDEQFF. The V call is TRBV9, the J call TRBJ2-1; TRBD2 aligns across 7 bases. V dropped 1 base and J dropped 8; count of bases not matched to a gene: 9. The CDR3 runs 15 residues. Germline V gives CDR1 SGDLS, CDR2 YYNGEE.

This chain links TRBV7-2 with TRBJ2-2, with 8 bases identical to TRBD1. The CDR3 has 15 amino acids. Germline V gene lookup returns CDR1 SGHTA and CDR2 FQGNSA. The junction had 5 bases not matched to a gene; V was cut back by 2 bases and J by 6 bases. CDR3 nucleotides: TGTGCCAGCAGCTTATCAGGGGGCGAGGCCGGGGAGCTGTTTTTT. Its translation is CASSLSGGEAGELFF.

The rearrangement joins TRBV6-1 to TRBJ1-2; 9 positions match TRBD1. Trimming cost V 3 bases and J 8 bases; bases outside gene matches: 13. Germline V lookup: CDR1 MNHNS, CDR2 SASEGT. The CDR3 is made up of 16 amino acids. CDR3 amino acids: CASSDTGQGGGTGYTF. The CDR3 coding sequence is TGTGCCAGCAGTGATACGGGACAGGGAGGTGGCACGGGCTACACCTTC.

This clone has only a few counts. This sequence joins TRBV2 and TRBJ1-1, with D unresolved. V lost 8 bases and J 1 base, leaving 11 bases between the germline ends. The CDR3 is 13 residues long. The germline CDR1 and CDR2 sequences are SNHLY and FYNNEI. CDR3 region: CASGKEGNTEAFF. The CDR3 DNA sequence: TGTGCCAGCGGGAAGGAGGGGAACACTGAAGCTTTCTTT. The full variable domain, in which reference TRBV2 and TRBJ1-1 provide the parts outside the CDR3, is EPEVTQTPSHQVTQMGQEVILRCVPISNHLYFYWYRQILGQKVEFLVSFYNNEISEKSEIFDDQFSVERPDGSNFTLKIRSTKLEDSAMYFCASGKEGNTEAFFGQGTRLTVV.

This rearrangement joins TRBV4-1 to TRBJ1-2, with D possibly matching TRBD1 (5 bases). The CDR3 extends over 16 amino acids. Germline V gives CDR1 MGHRA, CDR2 YSYEKL. The V gene lost 0 bases and the J gene lost 4 bases, with 15 bases spanning the gap. The chain's CDR3 is CASSQEFNRDFYGYTF. The CDR3 DNA sequence: TGCGCCAGCAGCCAAGAATTTAACCGGGACTTCTATGGCTACACCTTC.

Only one count was recorded for this clone. The CDR3 loop reads CASSLDQPQHF. For the CDR3, the DNA is TGTGCCAGCAGTTTAGATCAGCCCCAGCATTTT. The rearrangement links TRBV2 to TRBJ1-5; D not certain. With 5 bases removed from V and 5 bases from J, the gap between germline ends came to 4 bases. Germline lookup yields CDR1 SNHLY and CDR2 FYNNEI. The CDR3 consists of 11 residues.

The chain combines TRBV10-3 with TRBJ1-4; no firm D call. The CDR3 sequence is 13 residues long. The germline gives CDR1 ENHRY, CDR2 SYGVKD. The V and J ends lost 4 bases and 4 bases respectively, with 7 bases between them. The CDR3 nucleotides read TGTGCCATCAGTGTGGATTTTAATGAAAAACTGTTTTTT. The encoded protein is CAISVDFNEKLFF.

V and J are TRBV7-3 and TRBJ2-1; possibly TRBD1 or TRBD2 for D (5 bases each). The CDR3 spans 13 residues. Germline-derived CDR1 and CDR2 are SGHTA and FQGTGA. V was pared by 4 bases and J by 4 bases, with 8 bases between. This chain's CDR3 is CASSSGAYNEQFF. The DNA of the CDR3 is TGTGCCAGCAGCTCCGGGGCTTACAATGAGCAGTTCTTC.

This clone was picked up a small number of times. This sequence joins TRBV27 and TRBJ2-3; D ambiguous. This CDR3 comprises 13 residues. V was trimmed by 0 bases and J by 0 bases, leaving 1 base between them. CDR1 MNHEY and CDR2 SMNVEV come from the germline V gene (reference sequence). This chain's CDR3 is CASSLSSTDTQYF. The CDR3 region has the DNA TGTGCCAGCAGTTTATCAAGCACAGATACGCAGTATTTT.

The chain carries TRBV2 and TRBJ1-2, with 7 bases aligning to TRBD1. Unmatched junction bases numbered 5, after V lost 6 bases and J lost 4 bases. CDR1 and CDR2 (germline): SNHLY, FYNNEI. This CDR3 has 13 amino acids. Here the CDR3 DNA reads TGTGCCAGCAGCCCTGGGACAGTCTATGGCTACACCTTC. This encodes CASSPGTVYGYTF.

The J gene is TRBJ2-3, the V gene TRBV6-1, with D perhaps matching TRBD1 or TRBD2 (5 bases each). Germline lookup yields CDR1 MNHNS and CDR2 SASEGT. The CDR3 has 15 residues. Trimming shortened V by 4 bases and J by 2 bases, and 13 bases separated the two germline ends. The CDR3 reads CASSVAGTYTDTQYF. The CDR3, as DNA: TGTGCCAGCAGTGTGGCTGGGACCTACACAGATACGCAGTATTTT.

This rearrangement joins TRBV7-9 to TRBJ1-5, with TRBD1 matching 7 bases. Germline CDR1 is SEHNR and CDR2 is FQNEAQ (reference sequence). The V gene end was trimmed by 3 bases and the J gene end by 7 bases; junction bases not matched to a gene: 0. The CDR3 has 12 amino acids. The chain's CDR3 is CASSLDRQPQHF. CDR3 nucleotide sequence: TGTGCCAGCAGCTTGGACAGGCAGCCCCAGCATTTT. The full variable domain, completed using reference TRBV7-9 and TRBJ1-5, is DTGVSQNPRHKITKRGQNVTFRCDPISEHNRLYWYRQTLGQGPEFLTYFQNEAQLEKSRLLSDRFSAERPKGSFSTLEIQRTEQGDSAMYLCASSLDRQPQHFGDGTRLSIL.

The chain joins TRBV28 to TRBJ2-7, with 7 bases that match TRBD1. The CDR3 has 12 amino acids. V shed 6 bases and J 4 bases; nucleotides not matched to a gene: 3. Germline values: CDR1 MDHEN, CDR2 SYDVKM. CDR3 protein: CASRRRGYEQYF. For the CDR3, the DNA is TGTGCCAGCAGGCGCAGGGGGTACGAGCAGTACTTC.

In DNA form, the CDR3 reads TGTGCCAGTGGGGGGACAACTAATGAAAAACTGTTTTTT. Its translation: CASGGTTNEKLFF. V is TRBV19 and J is TRBJ1-4, with a possible D match to TRBD1 (5 bases). Germline V CDR1 and CDR2: LNHDA, SQIVND (reference sequence). CDR3 size: 13 residues. Trimming took 8 bases from V and 0 from J, leaving 7 bases between them.

This chain connects TRBV28 to TRBJ1-3; no reliable D call. V lost 3 bases, J lost 8 bases, and 5 bases lay in between. The CDR3 contains 11 residues. CDR1 MDHEN and CDR2 SYDVKM come from the germline V gene. CDR3 amino acids: CASSFKHTIYF. CDR3 nucleotides: TGTGCCAGCAGTTTTAAACACACCATATATTTT. The complete variable domain, with remaining parts taken from reference TRBV28 and TRBJ1-3, reads DVKVTQSSRYLVKRTGEKVFLECVQDMDHENMFWYRQDPGLGLRLIYFSYDVKMKEKGDIPEGYSVSREKKERFSLILESASTNQTSMYLCASSFKHTIYFGEGSWLTVV.

The chain uses TRBV4-2 and TRBJ2-2; TRBD2 agrees at 9 bases. V lost 0 bases, J lost 4 bases, and 0 bases stayed unmatched. The CDR3 loop spans 15 amino acids. Germline CDR1 and CDR2: LGHNA and YNFKEQ. CDR3 DNA: TGTGCCAGCAGCCAAGAAGCGGGGGGCACCGGGGAGCTGTTTTTT. Its protein is CASSQEAGGTGELFF.

A single count supports this clone. The CDR3, as DNA: TGTGCCAGCAGCTTAGGCTCGGACCCCAGGGGCCTACGTAATTCACCCCTCCACTTT. It translates to CASSLGSDPRGLRNSPLHF. This chain joins TRBV7-9 and TRBJ1-6, with a tentative D call TRBD1 (6 bases). With 1 base removed from V and 6 bases from J, the gap between germline ends came to 22 bases. The CDR3 contains 19 residues. Germline V gives CDR1 SEHNR, CDR2 FQNEAQ (reference sequence).

This rearrangement joins TRBV10-1 to TRBJ2-1; the match to TRBD2 covers 10 bases. The CDR3 is 21 amino acids. With V trimmed by 1 base and J by 4 bases, 19 bases remained unmatched. Germline V gene data show CDR1 as WNHNN and CDR2 as SYGVQD (reference sequence). The CDR3 nucleotides are TGCGCCAGCAGTGAGTTAGACCCCCCAGCGGGAGGGCAATACGGGTACAATGAGCAGTTCTTC. This codes for CASSELDPPAGGQYGYNEQFF.

This clone was detected once. This chain uses TRBV11-1 with TRBJ1-1; 7 nucleotides agree with TRBD1. CDR1 and CDR2 from the germline V gene are SGHAT and FQDESV (reference sequence). The CDR3 length is 14 residues. Trimming at V came to 5 bases and at J to 6 bases, leaving 9 bases not matched to a gene. This CDR3 is CASSPQQGSAEAFF. The CDR3 DNA reads TGTGCCAGCAGCCCCCAACAGGGGTCCGCTGAAGCTTTCTTT.

V and J are TRBV5-1 and TRBJ2-5; the match to TRBD1 covers 9 bases. Losses at the gene ends were 0 bases for V and 2 bases for J; bases not matched to a gene: 5. Per germline, CDR1 SGHRS and CDR2 YFSETQ. This CDR3 is 16 amino acids long. CDR3 protein: CASSLAGTGHQETQYF. The CDR3 DNA reads as TGCGCCAGCAGCTTGGCCGGGACAGGGCATCAAGAGACCCAGTACTTC.

This sequence joins TRBV7-6 and TRBJ1-6; TRBD1 is a possible D gene (6 bases). The CDR3 is 14 residues long. Trimming removed 2 bases at V and 8 bases at J, with 10 bases between. Germline CDR1 and CDR2: SGHVS and FNYEAQ. The CDR3 here is CASSLRQEHSPLHF. The CDR3, as DNA: TGTGCCAGCAGCTTACGACAGGAGCATTCACCCCTCCACTTT. Full variable domain (outside the CDR3, taken from reference TRBV7-6 and TRBJ1-6): GAGVSQSPRYKVTKRGQDVALRCDPISGHVSLYWYRQALGQGPEFLTYFNYEAQQDKSGLPNDRFSAERPEGSISTLTIQRTEQRDSAMYRCASSLRQEHSPLHFGNGTRLTVT.

The chain has TRBV28 and TRBJ2-1, with 10 bases aligning to TRBD1. The ends lost 3 bases at V and 8 bases at J; junction bases unmatched: 4. The CDR3 loop spans 14 amino acids. The germline V gene has CDR1 MDHEN and CDR2 SYDVKM. CDR3 DNA sequence: TGTGCCAGCAGTTTGGGACAGGGGAGAGATGAGCAGTTCTTC. Protein product: CASSLGQGRDEQFF.

The chain recombines TRBV7-9 with TRBJ1-2; TRBD1 aligns across 8 bases. Trimming cost V 5 bases and J 5 bases; bases outside gene matches: 13. Germline CDR1 and CDR2: SEHNR and FQNEAQ (reference sequence). The CDR3 extends over 16 amino acids. The DNA for the CDR3 is TGTGCCAGCAGCCCCCAGGACAGGGCCATATTTTATGGCTACACCTTC. This translates into CASSPQDRAIFYGYTF.